This T cell receptor beta chain is drawn from a study of blood T cell repertoires in COVID-19. Germline assignment: CDR1 KGHSH and CDR2 LQKENI. CDR3 length: 15 residues. Trimming cost V 3 bases and J 6 bases, with 16 bases left between them. This table comes from immunoSEQ multiplex PCR, and its TCRdb copy is limited to in-frame clones, with some not included. Of about 140,000 clones detected, around 83% appear once; the ten largest clones hold around 1.5%. The count of this clone is one. The receptor was derived from a human donor in a cohort sampled during active COVID-19. The rearrangement joins TRBV18 to TRBJ2-3; D possibly corresponds to TRBD2 (7 bases). The sequenced sample was peripheral blood. The CDR3 loop reads CASSPPPRGGDTQYF. For the CDR3, the DNA is TGTGCCAGCTCACCCCCACCTAGGGGGGGTGATACGCAGTATTTT.